The 8 T cell receptor beta chains presented below share a single source sample, sequenced in a study of T cells in Graves' hyperthyroidism and ophthalmopathy. Researchers amplified the TCR beta CDR3 regions from RNA transcripts. HTBI primers drove first-round RT-PCR of the TCR CDR3. TCRdb redid the calling of the multiplex PCR reads with MiXCR, one entry per CDR3 protein. The sample has more than 500,000 distinct CDR3 sequences; about 16% are singletons. Sample: blood. The receptors were sampled from a woman younger than 45 with Graves' ophthalmopathy.

In this sample, this clonotype turned up a few times. The rearrangement uses TRBV15 and TRBJ2-5; D gene ambiguous. The ends were cut back, 6 bases at V and 1 base at J, with 9 bases in the middle. The germline V gene has CDR1 LNHNV and CDR2 YYDKDF (reference sequence). This CDR3 is 13 amino acids long. The CDR3: CATSRTVQETQYF. The DNA of the CDR3 is TGTGCCACCAGTAGGACGGTCCAAGAGACCCAGTACTTC.

This clonotype was observed many times. The J gene is TRBJ2-6, the V gene TRBV7-9, with D possibly being TRBD1 (6 bases). The V gene lost 4 bases and the J gene lost 4 bases, with 11 bases spanning the gap. Looked up from germline, CDR1 is SEHNR and CDR2 is FQNEAQ (reference sequence). The CDR3 runs to 15 residues. DNA for the CDR3: TGTGCCAGCAGCTCAACAGGGTCCGGGGCCAACGTCCTGACTTTC. This sequence encodes CASSSTGSGANVLTF.

In the case of this clonotype: A read error is possible here, since a much larger clone lies one base away. The chain carries TRBV7-6 and TRBJ2-7; possible D gene TRBD1, 6 bases. The length of the CDR3 is 13 residues. The V and J ends lost 5 bases and 7 bases respectively, with 15 bases between them. Germline CDR1 reads SGHVS; CDR2 reads FNYEAQ. As DNA, the CDR3 is TGTGCCAGCAGCCAGGACAGCAGCAATGAGCAGTACTTC. As protein: CASSQDSSNEQYF.

The chain employs TRBV4-1 and TRBJ2-7, with TRBD1 matching over 7 bases. Germline CDR1 reads MGHRA; CDR2 reads YSYEKL. V lost 1 base and J lost 3; bases outside the gene matches: 9. The CDR3 length is 16 residues. The DNA of the CDR3 is TGCGCCAGCAGCCAAGCCTCCGGGACAGTGTACTACGAGCAGTACTTC. Translated, it gives CASSQASGTVYYEQYF.

In this sample, this clonotype turned up many times. This rearrangement joins TRBV7-8 to TRBJ1-1; D possibly corresponds to TRBD1 (5 bases). This CDR3 comprises 16 residues. Germline CDR1 SGHVS, CDR2 FQNEAQ. The germline V and J ends were trimmed by 4 bases and 4 bases, with 19 bases remaining between them. The CDR3 DNA is TGTGCCAGCAGCTGGGGGAGGGCCCCCGGAAGCACTGAAGCTTTCTTT. Residues: CASSWGRAPGSTEAFF.

This sequence joins TRBV7-2 and TRBJ2-1; the D gene is possibly TRBD2 (6 bases). The CDR3 has 17 residues. Trimming removed 1 base at V and 0 bases at J, with 13 bases between. In germline, CDR1 is SGHTA, CDR2 FQGNSA. The CDR3 DNA is TGTGCCAGCAGCTTAGTTGCGGGGCCGAGCTCCTACAATGAGCAGTTCTTC. This translates into CASSLVAGPSSYNEQFF.

The chain employs TRBV19 and TRBJ1-1; 12 bases fit TRBD1. The germline CDR1 and CDR2 sequences are LNHDA and SQIVND (reference sequence). This CDR3 has 18 residues. Unmatched junction bases numbered 15, after V lost 7 bases and J lost 3 bases. CDR3 residues: CASKPPPGQGARDTEAFF. The CDR3 coding sequence is TGTGCCAGTAAACCTCCGCCGGGACAGGGGGCTCGGGACACTGAAGCTTTCTTT.

This clonotype appeared many times. A read error may account for a junction end that differs from germline. The chain couples TRBV7-2 to TRBJ2-7; 7 bases agree with TRBD1. Germline assignment: CDR1 SGHTA and CDR2 FQGNSA. The CDR3 totals 13 residues. The CDR3 bases are TGCGCCAGCAGCCTGGGCAGGGGGTACGAGCAGTACTTC. Its translation is CASSLGRGYEQYF.